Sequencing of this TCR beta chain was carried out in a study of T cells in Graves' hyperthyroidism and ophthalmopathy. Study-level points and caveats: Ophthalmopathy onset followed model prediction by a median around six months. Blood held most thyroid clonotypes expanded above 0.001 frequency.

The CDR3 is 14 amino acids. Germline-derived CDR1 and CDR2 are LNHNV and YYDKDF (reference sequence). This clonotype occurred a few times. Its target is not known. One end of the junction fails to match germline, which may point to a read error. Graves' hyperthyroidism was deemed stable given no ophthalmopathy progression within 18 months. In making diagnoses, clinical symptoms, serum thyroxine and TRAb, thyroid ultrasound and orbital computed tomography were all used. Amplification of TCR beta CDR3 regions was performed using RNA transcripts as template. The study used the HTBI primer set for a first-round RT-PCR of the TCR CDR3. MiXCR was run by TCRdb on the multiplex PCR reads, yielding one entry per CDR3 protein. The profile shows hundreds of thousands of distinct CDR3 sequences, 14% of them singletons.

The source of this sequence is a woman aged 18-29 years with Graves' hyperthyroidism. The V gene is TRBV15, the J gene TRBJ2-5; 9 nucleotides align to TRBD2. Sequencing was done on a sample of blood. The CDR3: CATGRGGIAGEAYF. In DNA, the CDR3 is TGTGCCACCGGCAGAGGGGGAATAGCGGGAGAGGCGTACTTC. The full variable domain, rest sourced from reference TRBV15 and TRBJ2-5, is DAMVIQNPRYQVTQFGKPVTLSCSQTLNHNVMYWYQQKSSQAPKLLFHYYDKDFNNEADTPDNFQSRRPNTSFCFLDIRSPGLGDTAMYLCATGRGGIAGEAYFGPGTRLLVL.